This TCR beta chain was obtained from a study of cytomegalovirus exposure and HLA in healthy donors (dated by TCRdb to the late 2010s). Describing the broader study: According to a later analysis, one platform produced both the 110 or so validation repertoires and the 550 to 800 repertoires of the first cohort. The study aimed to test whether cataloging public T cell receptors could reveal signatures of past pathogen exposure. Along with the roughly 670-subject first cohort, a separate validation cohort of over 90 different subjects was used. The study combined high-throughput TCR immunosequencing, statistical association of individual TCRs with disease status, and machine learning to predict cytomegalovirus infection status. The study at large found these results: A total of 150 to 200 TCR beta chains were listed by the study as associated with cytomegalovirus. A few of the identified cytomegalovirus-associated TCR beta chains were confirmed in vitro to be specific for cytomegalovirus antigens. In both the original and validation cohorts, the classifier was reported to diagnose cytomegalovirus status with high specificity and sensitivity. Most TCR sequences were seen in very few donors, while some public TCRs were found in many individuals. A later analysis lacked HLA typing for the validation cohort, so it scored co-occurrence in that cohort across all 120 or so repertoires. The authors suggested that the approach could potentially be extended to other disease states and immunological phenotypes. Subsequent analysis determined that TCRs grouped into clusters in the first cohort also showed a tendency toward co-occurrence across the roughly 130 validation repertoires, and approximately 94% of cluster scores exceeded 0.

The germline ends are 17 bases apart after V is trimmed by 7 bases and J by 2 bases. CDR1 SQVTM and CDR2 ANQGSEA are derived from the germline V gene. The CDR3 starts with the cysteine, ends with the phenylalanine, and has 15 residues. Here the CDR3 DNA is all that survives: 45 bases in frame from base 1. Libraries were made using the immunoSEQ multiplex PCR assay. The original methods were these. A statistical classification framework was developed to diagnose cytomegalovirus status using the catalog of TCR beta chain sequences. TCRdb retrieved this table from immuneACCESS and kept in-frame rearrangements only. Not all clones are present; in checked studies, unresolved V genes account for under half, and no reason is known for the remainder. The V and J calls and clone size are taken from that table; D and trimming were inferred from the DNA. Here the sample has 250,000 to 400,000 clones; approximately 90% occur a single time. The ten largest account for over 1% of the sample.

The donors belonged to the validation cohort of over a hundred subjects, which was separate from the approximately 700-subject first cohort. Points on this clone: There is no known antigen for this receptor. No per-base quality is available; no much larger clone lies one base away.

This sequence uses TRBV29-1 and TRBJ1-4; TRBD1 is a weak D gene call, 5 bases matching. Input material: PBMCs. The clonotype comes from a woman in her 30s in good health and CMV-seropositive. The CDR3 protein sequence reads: CSGAFRGSTNEKLFF. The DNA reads TGCAGCGGTGCGTTTAGGGGCAGCACTAATGAAAAACTGTTTTTT.